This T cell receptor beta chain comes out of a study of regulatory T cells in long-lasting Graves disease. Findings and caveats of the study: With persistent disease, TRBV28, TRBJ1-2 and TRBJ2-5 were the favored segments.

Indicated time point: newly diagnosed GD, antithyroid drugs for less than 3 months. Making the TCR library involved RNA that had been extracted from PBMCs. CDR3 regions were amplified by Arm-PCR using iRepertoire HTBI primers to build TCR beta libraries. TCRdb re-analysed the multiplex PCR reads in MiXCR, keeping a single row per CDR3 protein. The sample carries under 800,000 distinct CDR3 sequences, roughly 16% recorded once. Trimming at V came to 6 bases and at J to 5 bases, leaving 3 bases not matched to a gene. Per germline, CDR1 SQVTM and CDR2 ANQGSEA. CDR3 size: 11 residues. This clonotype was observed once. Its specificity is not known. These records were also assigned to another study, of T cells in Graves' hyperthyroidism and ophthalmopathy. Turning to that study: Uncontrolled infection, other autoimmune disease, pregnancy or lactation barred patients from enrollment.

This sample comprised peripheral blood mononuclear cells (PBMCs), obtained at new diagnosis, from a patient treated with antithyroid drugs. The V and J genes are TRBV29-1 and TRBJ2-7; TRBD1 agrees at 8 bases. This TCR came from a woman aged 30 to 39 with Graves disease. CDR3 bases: TGCAGCGTCCAGGGGGCTAACGAGCAGTACTTC. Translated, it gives CSVQGANEQYF.